This T cell receptor (beta chain) was recorded in a study of T cell responses to AZD1222 COVID-19 vaccine. This CDR3 spans 15 amino acids. CDR1 is KGHSH, CDR2 LQKENI, per germline. Trimming pared 1 base from V and 3 bases from J, leaving 10 bases between. Here immunoSEQ multiplex PCR was the method, and the copy in TCRdb shows in-frame clones only, minus some. Seen here are about 120,000 clones, 80% to 95% observed once, and the top ten hold around 8.2%. The V gene is TRBV18, the J gene TRBJ1-5, with D possibly TRBD1 on 6 matching bases. Sequenced material: peripheral blood, taken 28 days after the second AZD1222 dose. This TCR was sampled from an adult who received the AZD1222 COVID-19 vaccine. The CDR3 DNA is TGTGCCAGCTCACCACGGTCAGGGGCCAATCAGCCCCAGCATTTT. Residues: CASSPRSGANQPQHF.